This T cell receptor (beta chain) derives from a study of blood T cells in healthy people across ages. Whole-study results and caveats: Correlation between TCR beta diversity and naive T cell percentage was strong. Since the PBMCs were unsorted, naive and antigen-experienced cells could not be conclusively compared.

Germline assignment: CDR1 LNHDA and CDR2 SQIVND (reference sequence). J gave up 0 bases and V 3 bases, and 7 bases lay outside the gene matches. This CDR3 has 18 residues. Per sample, no less than 5.5 micrograms of total RNA were extracted. Next came a second PCR, run for about 7 to 12 cycles, which used a sample-barcoded 5' primer along with a J-beta primer mix. One entry per CDR3 protein, called by TCRdb with MiXCR from the 5' RACE reads. The sample lists about 1.4 million distinct CDR3 sequences, approximately 63% seen once, with 5.5% to 8% in the top ten. Concerning this clonotype itself: Its antigen is currently unknown.

The sequence was obtained from a man younger than 35 in good health. The chain uses TRBV19 and TRBJ2-6; 8 bases are a match to TRBD1. Specimen: blood. DNA of the CDR3: TGTGCCAGTAGTATGCGGACGGACAGGGTCTCTGGGGCCAACGTCCTGACTTTC. This translates into CASSMRTDRVSGANVLTF.